This TCR beta chain was observed in a study of blood T cell repertoires in COVID-19. About the study: The origin of the acute and convalescent COVID-19 samples was the United States, Italy and Spain.

Original processing notes: For nucleated cells, counts were estimated from reference gene primer amplification. Generated by immunoSEQ multiplex PCR, the TCRdb table keeps only in-frame clones and is missing some. V, J and clone size derive from that table, while D and trimming were established from the DNA sequence. The sample consists of under 400,000 clones, roughly 90% of them appearing once. V lost 3 bases and J lost 4; bases outside the gene matches: 1. Germline values: CDR1 SEHNR, CDR2 FQNEAQ (reference sequence). The CDR3 has 14 amino acids. One Seattle source followed patients from active infection through their disease course.

This sequence was found in a woman aged 25 to 39 with COVID-19, enrolled during active disease. Sequenced input: peripheral blood. The chain recombines TRBV7-9 with TRBJ1-4; 8 nucleotides align to TRBD1. CDR3 in DNA: TGTGCCAGCAGCTTCGGACAGGGTAATGAAAAACTGTTTTTT. It codes for CASSFGQGNEKLFF.